A single sample is the source of the 14 T cell receptor beta chains below, sequenced in a study of vaccination effects on CD4 cells after COVID-19. Method: immunoSEQ multiplex PCR; TCRdb's copy keeps in-frame clones and lacks some. The repertoire holds approximately 31,000 clones, with more than 60% as singletons. Their recognized antigens are unknown. The ViraFEST assay expanded antigen-specific CD4+ T cells with viral peptide pools before sequencing. Following culture for approximately ten days, CD4+ T cells were isolated. SARS-CoV-2 infection was confirmed by PCR in the person between March and December 2020. The specimen comprised CD4+ T cells from PBMCs cultured with a peptide pool, sampled before COVID-19 vaccination. These receptors all stem from a human donor who had a prior SARS-CoV-2 infection.

This chain joins TRBV6-1 and TRBJ1-6; D not certain. V was pared by 1 base and J by 7 bases, with 11 bases between. The CDR3 has 15 residues. The V gene's germline CDR1 is MNHNS and CDR2 SASEGT. CDR3 region: CASSEVPTENSPLHF. The CDR3 bases are TGTGCCAGCAGTGAAGTTCCGACGGAAAATTCACCCCTCCACTTT.

V is TRBV4-1 and J is TRBJ2-5, with TRBD1 identical over 10 bases. V was pared by 1 base and J by 5 bases, with 4 bases of the junction left unmatched. The CDR3 totals 15 residues. Germline V gives CDR1 MGHRA, CDR2 YSYEKL. The chain's CDR3 is CASSQGTGGDETQYF. The CDR3 DNA reads as TGCGCCAGCAGCCAAGGGACAGGGGGTGACGAGACCCAGTACTTC.

This clone was seen a few times. The rearrangement uses TRBV6-5 and TRBJ2-3; D is unclear. The CDR3 covers 14 residues. Trimming left V 3 bases short and J 1 base short, with 8 bases between. Germline V gives CDR1 MNHEY, CDR2 SVGAGI. The CDR3: CASSYVVGTDTQYF. DNA of the CDR3: TGTGCCAGCAGTTATGTCGTGGGCACAGATACGCAGTATTTT.

V is TRBV5-1 and J is TRBJ2-6, with a possible D match to TRBD1 (6 bases). The germline CDR1 and CDR2 sequences are SGHRS and YFSETQ. The CDR3 runs to 17 residues. Deletions cut 1 base from V and 0 bases from J, with 11 bases between. CDR3 amino acids: CASSLTGLSSGANVLTF. CDR3 DNA: TGCGCCAGCAGCTTGACAGGGTTGAGCTCTGGGGCCAACGTCCTGACTTTC.

In this sample, this clone turned up a few times. V gene TRBV6-2 or TRBV6-3 combines with J gene TRBJ2-1; 15 bases agree with TRBD2. V shed 3 bases and J 9 bases; nucleotides not matched to a gene: 3. Germline loops: CDR1 MNHEY, CDR2 SVGEGT. The CDR3 covers 15 residues. The CDR3 sequence: CASSYSGLAGGEQFF. The CDR3 DNA sequence: TGTGCCAGCAGTTATTCGGGACTAGCGGGAGGTGAGCAGTTCTTC.

V is TRBV7-2 and J is TRBJ1-2; D gene uncertain. Germline V gene lookup returns CDR1 SGHTA and CDR2 FQGNSA. V was trimmed by 3 bases and J by 6 bases, leaving 11 bases between them. The CDR3 is 13 amino acids. As DNA, the CDR3 is TGTGCCAGCAGCTTGTATACAGCAAATGGCTACACCTTC. Translated, it gives CASSLYTANGYTF.

The chain employs TRBV5-6 and TRBJ2-7; D remains ambiguous. The germline V and J ends were trimmed by 1 base and 4 bases, with 9 bases remaining between them. Germline V gene lookup returns CDR1 SGHDT and CDR2 YYEEEE. There are 13 residues in the CDR3. CDR3 nucleotide sequence: TGTGCCAGCAGCTTGTCTGTACCATACGAGCAGTACTTC. It yields the protein CASSLSVPYEQYF. Variable domain in full (rest from reference TRBV5-6 and TRBJ2-7): DAGVTQSPTHLIKTRGQQVTLRCSPKSGHDTVSWYQQALGQGPQFIFQYYEEEERQRGNFPDRFSGHQFPNYSSELNVNALLLGDSALYLCASSLSVPYEQYFGPGTRLTVT.

The J gene is TRBJ1-2, the V gene TRBV5-1, with TRBD1 as a possible D gene (5 bases). Germline V gene data show CDR1 as SGHRS and CDR2 as YFSETQ. The V and J ends lost 0 bases and 6 bases respectively, with 18 bases between them. The CDR3 totals 16 residues. CDR3 amino acids: CASSLEPWARADGYTF. Here the CDR3 DNA reads TGCGCCAGCAGCTTGGAGCCGTGGGCCAGGGCAGATGGCTACACCTTC.

The chain employs TRBV24-1 and TRBJ2-1, with 8 bases aligning to TRBD1. The CDR3 is made up of 17 amino acids. Germline CDR1 is KGHDR and CDR2 is SFDVKD. V dropped 3 bases and J dropped 7; count of bases not matched to a gene: 13. CDR3 in amino acids: CATSDGQGQSTANEQFF. The CDR3 nucleotides are TGTGCCACCAGTGATGGACAGGGTCAATCTACAGCGAATGAGCAGTTCTTC.

The rearrangement uses TRBV7-3 and TRBJ2-2; the match to TRBD2 covers 13 bases. Germline CDR1 and CDR2: SGHTA and FQGTGA. This CDR3 contains 16 residues. V was pared by 4 bases and J by 6 bases, with 5 bases of the junction left unmatched. The CDR3 DNA reads TGTGCCAGCAGCTCGGGACTAGCGGGGTCTTCCGGGGAGCTGTTTTTT. It encodes CASSSGLAGSSGELFF. The full variable domain, its missing parts supplied by reference TRBV7-3 and TRBJ2-2, is GAGVSQTPSNKVTEKGKYVELRCDPISGHTALYWYRQSLGQGPEFLIYFQGTGAADDSGLPNDRFFAVRPEGSVSTLKIQRTERGDSAVYLCASSSGLAGSSGELFFGEGSRLTVL.

This clone has a single count. The J gene is TRBJ2-7, the V gene TRBV11-2; 9 positions agree with TRBD2. Losses at the gene ends were 5 bases for V and 1 base for J; bases not matched to a gene: 12. CDR3 length: 17 amino acids. Looked up from germline, CDR1 is SGHAT and CDR2 is FQNNGV. CDR3 sequence (DNA): TGTGCCAGCAGCCCGACTAGCGGAGGCCCTGCTTCCTACGAGCAGTACTTC. Its translation is CASSPTSGGPASYEQYF.

The rearrangement uses TRBV4-2 and TRBJ2-3, with TRBD2 matching over 10 bases. The germline gives CDR1 LGHNA, CDR2 YNFKEQ. V trimming: 0 bases; J trimming: 2 bases; junction bases outside the gene matches: 11. This CDR3 is built from 19 residues. The chain's CDR3 is CASSQDWASGGGTTDTQYF. The CDR3 coding sequence is TGTGCCAGCAGCCAAGATTGGGCTAGCGGGGGAGGGACCACAGATACGCAGTATTTT.

The V and J genes are TRBV18 and TRBJ1-1; D might be TRBD1 (5 bases). Between the trimmed V and J ends, which lost 3 bases and 0 bases, there was a span of 20 bases. The germline V gene encodes CDR1 KGHSH and CDR2 LQKENI. The CDR3 is 18 amino acids. DNA for the CDR3: TGTGCCAGCTCACCCTTAAATCACCGGGACCCACTGAACACTGAAGCTTTCTTT. As protein: CASSPLNHRDPLNTEAFF.

The rearrangement joins TRBV5-1 to TRBJ2-7, with D unresolved. Germline values: CDR1 SGHRS, CDR2 YFSETQ. The CDR3 covers 13 residues. The V end was cut by 4 bases, the J end by 3 bases, with 11 bases between. CDR3 sequence (DNA): TGCGCCAGCAGCCCCCCGAACCTCTACGAGCAGTACTTC. Amino acids: CASSPPNLYEQYF.